This TCR beta chain was found in a study of blood T cell repertoires in COVID-19. Trimming took off 5 bases at V and 8 bases at J, with 18 bases between the two ends. The CDR3 has 15 residues. The V gene's germline CDR1 is SGHVS and CDR2 FNYEAQ. Measured with immunoSEQ multiplex PCR; TCRdb has only the in-frame clones, and not every one. The sample carries roughly 250,000 clones, 80% to 90% recorded once. The chain recombines TRBV7-6 with TRBJ1-4; possibly TRBD1 for D (5 bases). The sequenced sample consisted of PBMCs or T cells enriched from blood (not recorded which). The origin of this receptor is a woman in her 40s who had been exposed to COVID-19. CDR3 sequence reads: CASSPSGGIGEKLFF. The CDR3 nucleotides are TGTGCCAGCAGCCCCAGCGGGGGTATCGGGGAAAAACTGTTTTTT.